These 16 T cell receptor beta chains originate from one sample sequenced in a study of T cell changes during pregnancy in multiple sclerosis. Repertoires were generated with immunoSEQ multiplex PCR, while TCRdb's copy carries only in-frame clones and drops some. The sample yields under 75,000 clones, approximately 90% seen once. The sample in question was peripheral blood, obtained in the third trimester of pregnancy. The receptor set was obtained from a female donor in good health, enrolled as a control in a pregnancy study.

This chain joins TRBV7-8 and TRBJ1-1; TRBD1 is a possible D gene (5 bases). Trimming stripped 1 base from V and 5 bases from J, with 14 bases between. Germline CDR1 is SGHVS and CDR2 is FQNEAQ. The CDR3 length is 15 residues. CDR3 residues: CASSLESGSGTEAFF. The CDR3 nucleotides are TGTGCCAGCAGCTTAGAGTCAGGGTCAGGGACTGAAGCTTTCTTT.

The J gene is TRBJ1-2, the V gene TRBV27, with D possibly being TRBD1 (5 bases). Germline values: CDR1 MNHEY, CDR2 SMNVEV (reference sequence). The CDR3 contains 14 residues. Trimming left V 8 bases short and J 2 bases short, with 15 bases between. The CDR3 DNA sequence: TGTGCCAGCGGGTGGGGCAGGGTGAACTATGGCTACACCTTC. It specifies CASGWGRVNYGYTF.

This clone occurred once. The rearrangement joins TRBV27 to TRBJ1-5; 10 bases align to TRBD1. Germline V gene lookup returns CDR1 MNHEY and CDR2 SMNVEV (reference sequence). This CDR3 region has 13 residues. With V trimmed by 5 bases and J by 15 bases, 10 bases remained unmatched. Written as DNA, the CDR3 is TGTGCCAGCAGTCCGGGACAGGGGTTGGAAAGGCATTTT. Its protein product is CASSPGQGLERHF.

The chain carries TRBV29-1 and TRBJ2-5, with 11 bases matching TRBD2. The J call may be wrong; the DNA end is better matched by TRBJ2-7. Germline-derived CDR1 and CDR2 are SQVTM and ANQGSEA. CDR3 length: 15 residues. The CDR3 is CSVERTSGHSYEQYF. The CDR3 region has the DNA TGCAGCGTTGAAAGGACTAGCGGGCACTCCTACGAGCAGTACTTC.

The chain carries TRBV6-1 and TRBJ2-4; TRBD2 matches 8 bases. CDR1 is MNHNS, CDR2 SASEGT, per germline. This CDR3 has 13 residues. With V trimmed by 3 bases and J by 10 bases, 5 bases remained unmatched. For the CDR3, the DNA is TGTGCCAGCAGTGAGGTACTAGCGGCAATTCAGTACTTC. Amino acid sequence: CASSEVLAAIQYF.

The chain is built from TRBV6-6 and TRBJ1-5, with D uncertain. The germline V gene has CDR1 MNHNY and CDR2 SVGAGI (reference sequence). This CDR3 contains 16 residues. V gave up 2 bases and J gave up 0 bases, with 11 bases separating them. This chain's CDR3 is CASSYRSQRSNQPQHF. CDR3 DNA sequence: TGTGCCAGCAGTTACCGTTCTCAGCGTAGCAATCAGCCCCAGCATTTT.

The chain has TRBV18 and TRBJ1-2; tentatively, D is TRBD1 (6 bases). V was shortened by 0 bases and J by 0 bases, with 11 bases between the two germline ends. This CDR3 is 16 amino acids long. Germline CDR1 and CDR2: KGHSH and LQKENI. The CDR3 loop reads CASSPPEGGPNYGYTF. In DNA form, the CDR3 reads TGTGCCAGCTCACCACCGGAGGGGGGGCCTAACTATGGCTACACCTTC.

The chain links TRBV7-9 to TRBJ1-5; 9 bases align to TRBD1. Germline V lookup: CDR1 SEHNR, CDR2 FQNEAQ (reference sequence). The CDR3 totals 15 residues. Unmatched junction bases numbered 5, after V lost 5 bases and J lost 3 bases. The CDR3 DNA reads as TGTGCCAGCAGCCCCGGGACAGGGTTCAATCAGCCCCAGCATTTT. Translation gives CASSPGTGFNQPQHF.

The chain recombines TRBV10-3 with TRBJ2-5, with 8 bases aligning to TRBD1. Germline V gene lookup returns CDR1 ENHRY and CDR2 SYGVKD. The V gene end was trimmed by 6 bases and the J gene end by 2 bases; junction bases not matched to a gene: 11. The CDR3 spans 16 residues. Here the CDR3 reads CAISRGTGRPQETQYF. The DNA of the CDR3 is TGTGCCATCAGCAGAGGGACAGGTCGACCTCAAGAGACCCAGTACTTC.

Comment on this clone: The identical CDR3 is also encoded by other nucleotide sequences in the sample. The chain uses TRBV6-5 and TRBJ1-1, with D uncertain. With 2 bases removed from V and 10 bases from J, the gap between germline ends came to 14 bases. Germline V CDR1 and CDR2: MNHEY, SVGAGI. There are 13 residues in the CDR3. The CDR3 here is CASSYAAGMGAFF. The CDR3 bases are TGTGCCAGCAGTTACGCAGCGGGGATGGGAGCTTTCTTT.

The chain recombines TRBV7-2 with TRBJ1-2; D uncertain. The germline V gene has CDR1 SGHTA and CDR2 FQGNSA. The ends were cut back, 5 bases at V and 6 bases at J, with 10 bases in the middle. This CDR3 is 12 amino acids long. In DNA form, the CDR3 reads TGTGCCAGCAGCCGCGAGAGGGATGGCTACACCTTC. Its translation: CASSRERDGYTF.

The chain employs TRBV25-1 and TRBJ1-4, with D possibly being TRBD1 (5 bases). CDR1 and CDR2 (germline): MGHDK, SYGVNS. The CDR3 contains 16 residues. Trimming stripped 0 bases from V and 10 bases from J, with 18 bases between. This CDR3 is CASSEYGRRGTRKLFF. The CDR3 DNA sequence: TGTGCCAGCAGTGAATATGGGAGGAGGGGAACTCGAAAACTGTTTTTT.

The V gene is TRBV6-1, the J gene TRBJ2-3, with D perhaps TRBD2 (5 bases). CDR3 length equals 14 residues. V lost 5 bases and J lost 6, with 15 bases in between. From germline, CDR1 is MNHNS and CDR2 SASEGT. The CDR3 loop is CASSPRTGVDTQYF. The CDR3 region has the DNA TGTGCCAGCAGTCCCCGGACTGGGGTGGATACGCAGTATTTT.

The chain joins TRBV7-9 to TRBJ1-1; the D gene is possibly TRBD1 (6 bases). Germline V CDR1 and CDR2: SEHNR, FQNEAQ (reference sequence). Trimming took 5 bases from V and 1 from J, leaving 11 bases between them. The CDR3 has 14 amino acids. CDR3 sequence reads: CASSVQGRNTEAFF. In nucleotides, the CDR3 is TGTGCCAGCAGCGTCCAGGGGAGGAACACTGAAGCTTTCTTT. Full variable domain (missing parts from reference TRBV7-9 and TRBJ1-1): DTGVSQNPRHKITKRGQNVTFRCDPISEHNRLYWYRQTLGQGPEFLTYFQNEAQLEKSRLLSDRFSAERPKGSFSTLEIQRTEQGDSAMYLCASSVQGRNTEAFFGQGTRLTVV.

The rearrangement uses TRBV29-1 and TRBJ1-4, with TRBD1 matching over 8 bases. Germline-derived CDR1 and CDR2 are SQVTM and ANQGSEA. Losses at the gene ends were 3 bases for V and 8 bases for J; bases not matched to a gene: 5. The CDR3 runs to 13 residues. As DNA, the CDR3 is TGCAGCGTTGAGGGACAGGTTAGGGAAAAACTGTTTTTT. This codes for CSVEGQVREKLFF.

The CDR3, as DNA: TGCGCCAGCAGCCCAAGGGGGGAGGGTGCCTCCTACGAGCAGTACTTC. As protein: CASSPRGEGASYEQYF. The rearrangement joins TRBV5-1 to TRBJ2-7; a possible D gene is TRBD2 (7 bases). The length of the CDR3 is 16 residues. Germline V gives CDR1 SGHRS, CDR2 YFSETQ. Trimming removed 4 bases from V and 0 bases from J, with 17 bases in between.